This TCR beta chain was retrieved from a study of cytomegalovirus exposure and HLA in healthy donors (dated by TCRdb to the late 2010s). A note on the overall study: The 550 to 750 repertoires of the first cohort and the roughly 110 validation repertoires were produced on the same platform, according to a later analysis. The study aimed to test whether signatures of past pathogen exposure could be identified by cataloging public T cell receptors. To predict cytomegalovirus infection status, the study brought together high-throughput TCR immunosequencing, statistical association of individual TCRs with disease status, and machine learning. In addition to the first cohort of 666 subjects, a separate validation cohort of some 120 different subjects was used. General findings and caveats noted by the study authors: In the study, around 150 TCR beta chains were listed as associated with cytomegalovirus. The classifier was reported to diagnose cytomegalovirus status with high specificity and sensitivity in both the original and validation cohorts. It was suggested by the authors that the approach could potentially be generalized to other disease states and immunological phenotypes. In a later analysis, TCRs clustered in the first cohort were found to also tend to co-occur in the roughly 120 validation repertoires, with 94% of cluster scores above 0. The validation cohort had no HLA typing available for a later analysis, so co-occurrence within that cohort was assessed over all 120 repertoires. A few of the identified cytomegalovirus-associated TCR beta chains were confirmed in vitro to be specific for cytomegalovirus antigens. While some public TCRs were present in many individuals, most TCR sequences turned up only very rarely across donors.

The donors were included in the validation cohort of 120 subjects, a group kept apart from the roughly 700-subject first cohort. As for this clone: The clone's antigen remains unknown. Base qualities are not recorded, but no much larger clone differs from it by a single base.

Library preparation employed the immunoSEQ multiplex PCR assay. The paper's data handling went like this. To diagnose cytomegalovirus status from the catalog of TCR beta chain sequences, a statistical classification framework was built. TCRdb took over this immuneACCESS table, retaining in-frame rearrangements with V and J assigned. Such tables are incomplete; in checked studies, under half of the missing clones stem from an unresolved V gene, and the remainder is unexplained. The V and J calls and clone size come from that table; D and trimming were worked out from the DNA. This sample comprises 200,000 to 250,000 clones, approximately 88% of them detected only once. Over 12% of the sample comes from the top ten. CDR1 and CDR2 (MNHNS, SASEGT) derive from the germline V gene. V is shortened by 4 bases, J by 11 bases, and the region joining them spans 11 bases. The CDR3 contains 11 residues, cysteine and phenylalanine counted. The CDR3 DNA has 33 bases and is translated from base 1.

Sample: PBMCs. The V and J segments used are TRBV6-1 and TRBJ1-1; no D segment can be confidently identified. The sequence derives from a woman in her twenties or thirties in good health and CMV-seropositive. The CDR3 region reads CASSAKGRAFF. The base sequence is TGTGCCAGCAGTGCCAAGGGCAGGGCTTTCTTT.